This TCR beta chain appears in the sequencing data of a study of cytomegalovirus exposure and HLA in healthy donors. In the study overall: Researchers previously reported finding about 110 million unique TCR beta sequences from 150 million to 200 million T cells. When about 400 donors were genotyped, 81% of them were found to fall in the Caucasian-associated ancestry cluster.

The PCR used 60 Vbeta and 13 Jbeta primers. Original handling: Later, 65 million to 85 million unique TCR beta chains were counted in an analysis, and roughly 11 million of them were shared. The repertoire was sequenced with immunoSEQ multiplex PCR; TCRdb's copy has only in-frame clones and lacks some. That table is the source of V, J and clone size, and D and trimming were worked out from the DNA. The repertoire consists of fewer than 200,000 clones, with around 87% occurring once and the leading ten covering more than 1%. The sequenced sample was PBMCs. This sequence was found in a boy aged 2 to 9 in good health and CMV-seronegative.

CDR3 region: CASSFSGRSYNEQFF. In DNA, the CDR3 is TGTGCCAGTAGTTTTAGCGGGAGAAGCTACAATGAGCAGTTCTTC. J is TRBJ2-1 and V is TRBV19; 9 bases match TRBD2. The CDR3 runs 15 residues. The germline V gene encodes CDR1 LNHDA and CDR2 SQIVND (reference sequence). V lost 5 bases and J lost 3; bases outside the gene matches: 5.